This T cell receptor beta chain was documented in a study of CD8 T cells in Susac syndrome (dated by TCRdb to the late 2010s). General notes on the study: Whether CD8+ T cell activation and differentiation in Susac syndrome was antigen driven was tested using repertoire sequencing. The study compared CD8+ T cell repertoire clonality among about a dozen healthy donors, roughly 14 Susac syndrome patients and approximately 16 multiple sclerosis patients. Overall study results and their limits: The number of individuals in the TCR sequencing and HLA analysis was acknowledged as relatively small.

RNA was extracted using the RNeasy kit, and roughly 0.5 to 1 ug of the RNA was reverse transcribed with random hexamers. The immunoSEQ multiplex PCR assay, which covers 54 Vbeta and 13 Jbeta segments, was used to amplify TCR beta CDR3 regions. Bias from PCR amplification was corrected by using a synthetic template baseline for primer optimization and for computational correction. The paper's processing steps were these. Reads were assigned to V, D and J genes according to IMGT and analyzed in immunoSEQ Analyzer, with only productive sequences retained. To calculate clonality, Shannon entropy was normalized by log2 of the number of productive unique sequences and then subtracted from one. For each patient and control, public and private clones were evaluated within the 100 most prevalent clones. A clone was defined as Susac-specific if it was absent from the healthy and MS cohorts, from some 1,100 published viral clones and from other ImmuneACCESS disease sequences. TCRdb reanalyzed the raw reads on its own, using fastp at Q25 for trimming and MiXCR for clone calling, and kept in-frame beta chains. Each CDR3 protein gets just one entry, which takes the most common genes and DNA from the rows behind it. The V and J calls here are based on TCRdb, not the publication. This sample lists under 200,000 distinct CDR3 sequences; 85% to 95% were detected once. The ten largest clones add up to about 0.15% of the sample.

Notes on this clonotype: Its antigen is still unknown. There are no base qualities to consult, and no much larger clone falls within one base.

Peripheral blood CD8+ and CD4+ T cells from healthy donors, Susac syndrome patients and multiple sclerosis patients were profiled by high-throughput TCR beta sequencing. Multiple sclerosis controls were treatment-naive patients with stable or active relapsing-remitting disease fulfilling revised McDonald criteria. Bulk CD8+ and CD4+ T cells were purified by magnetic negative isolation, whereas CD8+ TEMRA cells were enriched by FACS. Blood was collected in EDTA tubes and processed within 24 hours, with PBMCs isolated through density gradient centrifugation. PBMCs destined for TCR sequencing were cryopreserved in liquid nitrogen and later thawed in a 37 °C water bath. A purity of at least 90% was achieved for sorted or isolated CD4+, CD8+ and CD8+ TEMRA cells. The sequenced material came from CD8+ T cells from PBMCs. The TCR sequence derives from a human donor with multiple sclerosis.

The base sequence is TGTGCCAGCACTAACATCGTGGTGGCCTACGAGCAGTACTTC. Its product reads: CASTNIVVAYEQYF. The V and J segments used are TRBV7-9 and TRBJ2-7; the D gene remains uncertain. The V end loses 7 bases and the J end loses 2 bases, and a stretch of 15 bases separates them. From the cysteine up to the phenylalanine, the CDR3 has a length of 14 residues. Just the 42-base CDR3 DNA is kept, in frame starting at base 1. CDR1 and CDR2 are read off the germline V gene (reference sequence) as SEHNR and FQNEAQ.